This T cell receptor beta chain was found in a study of prognosis after radiotherapy for stage I lung cancer. Genomic DNA provided the template from which TCR beta CDR3 was amplified by two-round multiplex PCR. TRBV and TRBJ genes each had their own specific primers in first-round PCR. One entry per CDR3 protein results from TCRdb running MiXCR on the multiplex PCR reads. The sample has approximately 30,000 distinct CDR3 sequences; 30% to 40% are singletons. This clonotype is labeled medium-sized (0.01 to 0.1%). Germline V CDR1 and CDR2: MNHEY, SMNVEV (reference sequence). The CDR3 spans 13 residues. The V end was cut by 0 bases, the J end by 10 bases, with 11 bases between.

The chain couples TRBV27 to TRBJ2-3, with a possible D match to TRBD2 (5 bases). The starting material was PBMCs, obtained before or after stereotactic body radiation therapy (not recorded which). The receptor was derived from a donor over 45 with non-small cell lung cancer. CDR3 in amino acids: CASSLSSLAAQYF. CDR3 DNA sequence: TGTGCCAGCAGTTTATCGAGCCTAGCCGCGCAGTATTTT.